The 17 T cell receptor beta chains below come from one sample, sequenced in a study of CD8+CD57+ T cells in acquired aplastic anemia. By flow cytometry, patients selected for sequencing had shown an expansion of CD8+CD57+ cells. It was genomic DNA that served as the template for profiling TCR beta VDJ and CDR3. Via MiXCR, TCRdb re-called the reads, giving one row per CDR3 protein. The sample records fewer than 200,000 distinct CDR3 sequences, less than 50% being singletons. Sequencing was done on a sample of sorted CD4+, CD8+, or CD8+CD57+ T cells (not recorded which) from PBMCs. Receptors were obtained from a human donor with aplastic anemia.

This clonotype was found many times. V gene TRBV7-3 combines with J gene TRBJ1-2; no definite D call. This CDR3 comprises 13 residues. V was pared by 1 base and J by 8 bases, with 11 bases between. Germline assignment: CDR1 SGHTA and CDR2 FQGTGA. The CDR3 reads CASSLRPGEGYTF. In DNA, the CDR3 is TGTGCCAGCAGCTTAAGGCCCGGGGAGGGCTACACCTTC.

On this clonotype itself: A much larger clone lies one base from this, so it may be a read error. The chain combines TRBV19 with TRBJ2-7; TRBD2 matches at 12 bases. J lost 6 bases, V lost 4 bases, and 1 base had no gene match. The CDR3 contains 13 residues. Germline CDR1 and CDR2: LNHDA and SQIVND (reference sequence). The CDR3 DNA reads as TGTGCCAGTAGTACTAGCGGGGGGGGCGAGCAGTACTTC. Encoded protein: CASSTSGGGEQYF.

J is TRBJ2-1 and V is TRBV7-9, with unresolved D. CDR1 SEHNR and CDR2 FQNEAQ come from the germline V gene (reference sequence). Between the trimmed V and J ends, which lost 1 base and 1 base, there was a span of 5 bases. The CDR3 spans 14 residues. DNA of the CDR3: TGTGCCAGCAGCTTAGACGGGTCCTACAATGAGCAGTTCTTC. Translating it yields CASSLDGSYNEQFF.

The chain has TRBV27 and TRBJ1-5, with TRBD1 matching over 11 bases. The CDR3 has 16 residues. The J segment lost 5 bases and the V segment lost 4 bases, leaving 7 bases of the junction unmatched. Germline V gene lookup returns CDR1 MNHEY and CDR2 SMNVEV (reference sequence). CDR3 coding DNA: TGTGCCAGCAGTTCCTGGACAGGGGGCTTCGATCAGCCCCAGCATTTT. It encodes CASSSWTGGFDQPQHF.

Ten or more counts support this clonotype. The V and J genes are TRBV7-2 and TRBJ2-1; 7 nucleotides line up with TRBD2. V lost 5 bases, J lost 14 bases, and 9 bases stayed unmatched. The length of the CDR3 is 12 residues. Germline values: CDR1 SGHTA, CDR2 FQGNSA. The CDR3 sequence is CASSRQAGWEFF. The CDR3 nucleotides are TGTGCCAGCAGCAGACAAGCGGGGTGGGAGTTCTTC.

The rearrangement uses TRBV2 and TRBJ2-4, with 9 bases identical to TRBD1. V lost 4 bases to trimming and J lost 7 bases; unmatched junction nucleotides: 5. CDR1 is SNHLY and CDR2 is FYNNEI in the germline V gene. CDR3 length equals 14 residues. As DNA, the CDR3 is TGTGCCAGCAGTGCCCGGGACAGGGCGAACATTCAGTACTTC. It specifies CASSARDRANIQYF.

The chain employs TRBV5-1 and TRBJ2-2; no definite D call. Looked up from germline, CDR1 is SGHRS and CDR2 is YFSETQ. V was clipped by 1 base and J by 4 bases, with 8 bases between them. The CDR3 contains 14 residues. Written as DNA, the CDR3 is TGCGCCAGCAGCTTGTCGGTTATCACCGGGGAGCTGTTTTTT. The encoded protein is CASSLSVITGELFF.

This clonotype was observed at least ten times. This chain connects TRBV20-1 to TRBJ2-2, with 10 positions matching TRBD2. Unmatched junction bases numbered 9, after V lost 3 bases and J lost 5 bases. The CDR3 loop spans 16 amino acids. CDR1 and CDR2 (germline): DFQATT, SNEGSKA (reference sequence). The chain's CDR3 is CSASGGLAGVTGELFF. CDR3 DNA: TGCAGTGCTAGTGGGGGCCTAGCGGGGGTAACCGGGGAGCTGTTTTTT.

This chain links TRBV5-4 with TRBJ2-2; 8 bases fit TRBD1. The CDR3 runs 16 residues. V shed 4 bases and J 1 base; nucleotides not matched to a gene: 6. Germline-derived CDR1 and CDR2 are SGHNT and YYREEE (reference sequence). CDR3 sequence reads: CASSETGTGNTGELFF. The CDR3 DNA sequence: TGTGCCAGCAGCGAGACCGGGACAGGGAACACCGGGGAGCTGTTTTTT.

The rearrangement links TRBV6-1 to TRBJ2-3; TRBD1 aligns across 7 bases. Germline assignment: CDR1 MNHNS and CDR2 SASEGT. The junction had 8 bases not matched to a gene; V was cut back by 2 bases and J by 6 bases. The CDR3 totals 15 residues. This CDR3 reads CASSEKTGFFDTQYF. The CDR3 coding sequence is TGTGCCAGCAGTGAAAAGACAGGGTTTTTCGATACGCAGTATTTT.

A remark on this clonotype: Given a much more abundant clone one base away, this may be a read error. CDR3 sequence (DNA): TGTGCCAGCAGCCGAGACACTAGCGATCAGCCCCAGCATTTT. This encodes CASSRDTSDQPQHF. The gene calls are TRBV7-4 and TRBJ1-5; D gene ambiguous. Germline lookup yields CDR1 SGHVT and CDR2 SQSDAQ. The CDR3 is 14 residues long.

The chain uses TRBV2 and TRBJ2-7; no clear D. Germline CDR1 SNHLY, CDR2 FYNNEI. Trimming removed 3 bases at V and 4 bases at J, with 10 bases between. The CDR3 contains 13 residues. The CDR3: CASSEVTPYEQYF. The DNA for the CDR3 is TGTGCCAGCAGTGAGGTGACGCCGTACGAGCAGTACTTC. The full variable domain, in which reference TRBV2 and TRBJ2-7 provide the parts outside the CDR3, is EPEVTQTPSHQVTQMGQEVILRCVPISNHLYFYWYRQILGQKVEFLVSFYNNEISEKSEIFDDQFSVERPDGSNFTLKIRSTKLEDSAMYFCASSEVTPYEQYFGPGTRLTVT.

V is TRBV5-1 and J is TRBJ2-7; D is unresolved. The ends were cut back, 5 bases at V and 7 bases at J, with 13 bases in the middle. Germline V lookup: CDR1 SGHRS, CDR2 YFSETQ. This CDR3 comprises 12 residues. In DNA form, the CDR3 reads TGCGCCAGCAGTGTGGGGATGCGGGAGCAGTACTTC. Amino acids: CASSVGMREQYF.

This clonotype showed up many times. The chain is built from TRBV9 and TRBJ2-7, with a weak D call TRBD2 (6 bases). This CDR3 is built from 14 residues. V lost 3 bases, J lost 4 bases, and 14 bases lay in between. The germline gives CDR1 SGDLS, CDR2 YYNGEE. CDR3 loop: CASSAGDFSYEQYF. CDR3 coding DNA: TGTGCCAGCAGCGCCGGGGACTTCTCGTACGAGCAGTACTTC.

The genes are TRBV10-1 and TRBJ2-1, with 10 positions matching TRBD2. V was clipped by 6 bases and J by 1 base; unmatched bases: 6. Germline lookup yields CDR1 WNHNN and CDR2 SYGVQD (reference sequence). The CDR3 consists of 16 residues. As DNA, the CDR3 is TGCGCCAGCAGCAGCGGGGGGGCCAGATCCTACAATGAGCAGTTCTTC. This gives the protein CASSSGGARSYNEQFF.

Concerning this clonotype itself: This clone may be a read error of a much larger clone one base away. The chain couples TRBV3-1 to TRBJ2-5; D may be TRBD2 (5 bases). CDR1 is LGHDT, CDR2 YNNKEL, per germline (reference sequence). The CDR3 is 12 amino acids. CDR3 nucleotides: TGTGCCAGCAGTTCACGGGGAGAGGCCCAGTACTTC. Protein: CASSSRGEAQYF.

This clonotype occurred many times. This chain uses TRBV11-2 with TRBJ2-1; the D call may be TRBD1 or TRBD2 (6 bases each). Trimming removed 6 bases from V and 9 bases from J, with 21 bases in between. The CDR3 covers 15 residues. The germline gives CDR1 SGHAT, CDR2 FQNNGV. The CDR3 bases are TGTGCCAGCAGGAGGGGGGCTAGTCTCCTCGGTGAGCAGTTCTTC. Protein sequence: CASRRGASLLGEQFF.